This T cell receptor beta chain derives from a study of OX40 agonist ivuxolimab in advanced cancers. Turning to the study itself: Enrollees could have had prior anti-PD-1, anti-PD-L1 or anti-CTLA-4 therapy, which about 40% had received. Overall study findings and caveats: CD8+ T cells (on average) carried more expanded clones than CD4+ T cells. Clonal expansion was seen in CD4+ and CD8+ blood T cells by week 6 at 0.1 to 3.0 mg/kg.

Regarding this clone: The antigen is not known.

Libraries were prepared by immunoSEQ multiplex PCR; TCRdb keeps only in-frame clonotypes and omits some of them. The sample lists about 77,000 clones, 80% to 90% occurring once. Trimming took 3 bases from V and 5 from J; bases not matched to a gene: 18. Germline V gives CDR1 SGHVS, CDR2 FQNEAQ. The CDR3 length is 18 residues. This receptor was taken from an adult with an advanced solid tumor such as melanoma, head and neck, liver or kidney cancer. This chain uses TRBV7-8 with TRBJ2-5; TRBD1 matches at 7 bases. Here the sequenced sample was CD4+ or CD8+ T cells sorted from blood, taken in a trial of the OX40 agonist ivuxolimab. CDR3 in DNA: TGTGCCAGCAGCTTTACCCACCGCTCTACAGGGGCGGGCGAGACCCAGTACTTC. It encodes CASSFTHRSTGAGETQYF.